A selection of T cell receptor beta chains follows, all from one sample in a study of blood T cell repertoires in COVID-19. TCRdb keeps only in-frame clones here, not all; method: immunoSEQ multiplex PCR. The repertoire holds 250,000 to 300,000 clones, with roughly 85% as singletons. Sequencing used PBMCs or T cells enriched from blood (not recorded which). These receptors originate from a man between 35 and 55 years old who had been exposed to COVID-19. Both conserved end residues are part of each CDR3. The order of the fields is D gene, V gene, clone size, J gene, CDR3 DNA, CDR3 protein. A D gene is named only where the DNA matches it firmly. Only part of the rows carry a size: once, few, many, or a class if the clone is expanded.

d_call: -; v_call: TRBV20-1; clone_size: -; j_call: TRBJ2-1; cdr3_nt: TGCAGTGCTAGTGGTCTAGTTAATAACGATGAGCAGTTCTTC; cdr3_aa: CSASGLVNNDEQFF
d_call: TRBD1; v_call: TRBV5-1; clone_size: -; j_call: TRBJ1-4; cdr3_nt: TGCGCCAGCACCGCTTATCGGACAGGGATTGAAAAACTGTTTTTT; cdr3_aa: CASTAYRTGIEKLFF
d_call: -; v_call: TRBV7-3; clone_size: -; j_call: TRBJ2-4; cdr3_nt: TGTGCCAGCAGCTTAACGGGTAGCAGCGACATTCAGTACTTC; cdr3_aa: CASSLTGSSDIQYF
d_call: TRBD1; v_call: TRBV25-1; clone_size: -; j_call: TRBJ1-2; cdr3_nt: TGTGCCATATGGACAGGTCTCGGTGGCTACACCTTC; cdr3_aa: CAIWTGLGGYTF
d_call: -; v_call: TRBV12-3/TRBV12-4; clone_size: -; j_call: TRBJ1-5; cdr3_nt: TGTGCCAGCAGTTTTAGCCTAAATCAGCCCCAGCATTTT; cdr3_aa: CASSFSLNQPQHF
d_call: -; v_call: TRBV3-1/TRBV3-2; clone_size: -; j_call: TRBJ2-5; cdr3_nt: TGTGCCAGCAGCCTAAGCCGGGGACTCAAAGAGAGGGAGACCCAGTACTTC; cdr3_aa: CASSLSRGLKERETQYF
d_call: TRBD1; v_call: TRBV7-9; clone_size: once; j_call: TRBJ1-6; cdr3_nt: TGTGCCAGCAGCACCGGGACAGGGTCCTCGCGTAATTCACCCCTCCACTTT; cdr3_aa: CASSTGTGSSRNSPLHF
d_call: -; v_call: TRBV29-1; clone_size: few; j_call: TRBJ2-2; cdr3_nt: TGCAGCGTTGTTCTCTCGGGATACACCGGGGAGCTGTTTTTT; cdr3_aa: CSVVLSGYTGELFF
d_call: TRBD2; v_call: TRBV19; clone_size: few; j_call: TRBJ2-1; cdr3_nt: TGTGCCAGTAGTACGGGACTAGCAGGGACACGTGAGCAGTTCTTC; cdr3_aa: CASSTGLAGTREQFF
d_call: TRBD2; v_call: TRBV11-2; clone_size: -; j_call: TRBJ2-2; cdr3_nt: TGTGCCAGCAGCAGTATAGGAAGGGAGGGGACCGGGGAGCTGTTTTTT; cdr3_aa: CASSSIGREGTGELFF
d_call: TRBD2; v_call: TRBV3-1/TRBV3-2; clone_size: -; j_call: TRBJ2-7; cdr3_nt: TGTGCCAGCAGCCGTGGGCCTCTAGCGGGCTACGAGCAGTACTTC; cdr3_aa: CASSRGPLAGYEQYF
d_call: TRBD1; v_call: TRBV12-5; clone_size: -; j_call: TRBJ2-3; cdr3_nt: TGTGCTAGTGGGGACAGGGCGGACACAGATACGCAGTATTTT; cdr3_aa: CASGDRADTDTQYF
d_call: -; v_call: TRBV30; clone_size: few; j_call: TRBJ2-1; cdr3_nt: TGTGCCTGGGGCAACAATGAGCAGTTCTTC; cdr3_aa: CAWGNNEQFF
d_call: -; v_call: TRBV11-2; clone_size: -; j_call: TRBJ1-4; cdr3_nt: TGTGCCAGCAGCCCCCGTGGATTTCAGGCCTCTAATGAAAAACTGTTTTTT; cdr3_aa: CASSPRGFQASNEKLFF
d_call: -; v_call: TRBV5-1; clone_size: -; j_call: TRBJ1-2; cdr3_nt: TGCGCCAGCAGCTTGGGACAGCAAAACTATGGCTACACCTTC; cdr3_aa: CASSLGQQNYGYTF
d_call: -; v_call: TRBV5-4; clone_size: -; j_call: TRBJ2-7; cdr3_nt: TGTGCCAGCAGCTTGGCAGGAAACTACGAGCAGTACTTC; cdr3_aa: CASSLAGNYEQYF
d_call: -; v_call: TRBV5-1; clone_size: -; j_call: TRBJ1-3; cdr3_nt: TGCGCCAGCAGCGAAGGGGCGCTTGGAAACACCATATATTTT; cdr3_aa: CASSEGALGNTIYF
d_call: -; v_call: TRBV27; clone_size: -; j_call: TRBJ1-2; cdr3_nt: TGTGCCAGCACCCCGACAGCCGAGAACACACTATATCGAAATAGATATGGCTACACCTTC; cdr3_aa: CASTPTAENTLYRNRYGYTF
d_call: TRBD1; v_call: TRBV6-5; clone_size: -; j_call: TRBJ2-1; cdr3_nt: TGTGCCAGCAACCCCGGGGGACAGGGGTTCAATGAGCAGTTCTTC; cdr3_aa: CASNPGGQGFNEQFF
d_call: -; v_call: TRBV28; clone_size: -; j_call: TRBJ1-1; cdr3_nt: TGTGCCAGCAGTCAACAACAGGGTCAAGCTTTCTTT; cdr3_aa: CASSQQQGQAFF
d_call: -; v_call: TRBV6-5; clone_size: -; j_call: TRBJ2-1; cdr3_nt: TGTGCCAGCGAGGGCTACAATGAGCAGTTCTTC; cdr3_aa: CASEGYNEQFF
d_call: TRBD1; v_call: TRBV30; clone_size: -; j_call: TRBJ1-2; cdr3_nt: TGTGCCTGGAGTGTTTTAACAGGGGCGAGTGGCTACACCTTC; cdr3_aa: CAWSVLTGASGYTF
d_call: TRBD1; v_call: TRBV7-3; clone_size: once; j_call: TRBJ2-1; cdr3_nt: TGTGCCAGCAGCACGACAGGGAACAATGAGCAGTTCTTC; cdr3_aa: CASSTTGNNEQFF
d_call: -; v_call: TRBV6-5; clone_size: once; j_call: TRBJ2-7; cdr3_nt: TGTGCCAGCAGTTACTCTGGGAGGGAGCAGTACTTC; cdr3_aa: CASSYSGREQYF
d_call: TRBD1; v_call: TRBV5-4; clone_size: -; j_call: TRBJ2-1; cdr3_nt: TGTGCCAGCGCAAATTCAAGGGGGCAGGTAAACAATGAGCAGTTCTTC; cdr3_aa: CASANSRGQVNNEQFF
d_call: -; v_call: TRBV18; clone_size: -; j_call: TRBJ1-1; cdr3_nt: TGTGCCAGCTCACTGACGCAGGGTCCTGAAGCTTTCTTT; cdr3_aa: CASSLTQGPEAFF
d_call: -; v_call: TRBV6-4; clone_size: few; j_call: TRBJ2-3; cdr3_nt: TGTGCCAGCAAGGTTAGGGACACACTCACAGATACGCAGTATTTT; cdr3_aa: CASKVRDTLTDTQYF
d_call: -; v_call: TRBV2; clone_size: -; j_call: TRBJ1-5; cdr3_nt: TGTGCCAGCAGTGCTGGGAGGGTGAGTCAGCCCCAGCATTTT; cdr3_aa: CASSAGRVSQPQHF
d_call: -; v_call: TRBV4-1; clone_size: -; j_call: TRBJ1-1; cdr3_nt: TGCGCCAGCAGCAGAAACAGCCGATTGAACACTGAAGCTTTCTTT; cdr3_aa: CASSRNSRLNTEAFF
d_call: -; v_call: TRBV9; clone_size: -; j_call: TRBJ1-2; cdr3_nt: TGTGCCAGCAGCCGAACCGACCAGACCTCGGGTGGCTACACCTTC; cdr3_aa: CASSRTDQTSGGYTF
d_call: -; v_call: TRBV5-1; clone_size: -; j_call: TRBJ1-5; cdr3_nt: TGCGCCAGCAGCTTGGAGCCGGGGGGTCAGCCCCAGCATTTT; cdr3_aa: CASSLEPGGQPQHF
d_call: -; v_call: TRBV9; clone_size: few; j_call: TRBJ1-1; cdr3_nt: TGTGCCAGCAGCGTACGTCAGGGTGACACTGAAGCTTTCTTT; cdr3_aa: CASSVRQGDTEAFF
d_call: -; v_call: TRBV11-2; clone_size: -; j_call: TRBJ1-1; cdr3_nt: TGTGCCAGCAGCTTATCTTCGACAGTGACGAACACTGAAGCTTTCTTT; cdr3_aa: CASSLSSTVTNTEAFF
d_call: -; v_call: TRBV7-3; clone_size: few; j_call: TRBJ2-6; cdr3_nt: TGTGCCAGCAGCCTGGACACCTCTGGGGCCAACGTCCTGACTTTC; cdr3_aa: CASSLDTSGANVLTF
d_call: -; v_call: TRBV7-6; clone_size: -; j_call: TRBJ1-5; cdr3_nt: TGTGCCAGCAGCTTAGGGGTTACGGGTCAGCCCCAGCATTTT; cdr3_aa: CASSLGVTGQPQHF
d_call: -; v_call: TRBV5-6; clone_size: -; j_call: TRBJ1-6; cdr3_nt: TGTGCCAGCAGCTTGAGAGGATGGGGCTCACCCCTCCACTTT; cdr3_aa: CASSLRGWGSPLHF
d_call: -; v_call: TRBV18; clone_size: -; j_call: TRBJ2-4; cdr3_nt: TGTGCCAGCTCACCAGGGGGCGCCGGAAACATTCAGTACTTC; cdr3_aa: CASSPGGAGNIQYF
d_call: TRBD1; v_call: TRBV3-1/TRBV3-2; clone_size: -; j_call: TRBJ1-4; cdr3_nt: TGTGCCAGCAGCCCTTCACAGGGGGCGAATGAAAAACTGTTTTTT; cdr3_aa: CASSPSQGANEKLFF
d_call: TRBD1; v_call: TRBV6-5; clone_size: once; j_call: TRBJ1-3; cdr3_nt: TGTGCCAGCACCCGGGACAGAGGAAACACCATATATTTT; cdr3_aa: CASTRDRGNTIYF
d_call: -; v_call: TRBV10-3; clone_size: -; j_call: TRBJ1-2; cdr3_nt: TGTGCCATCAGTGTTGGAGTTGGCTACACCTTC; cdr3_aa: CAISVGVGYTF
d_call: -; v_call: TRBV30; clone_size: -; j_call: TRBJ1-1; cdr3_nt: TGTGCCTGGGGGCAACGGGCTGAAGCTTTCTTT; cdr3_aa: CAWGQRAEAFF
d_call: -; v_call: TRBV19; clone_size: -; j_call: TRBJ1-1; cdr3_nt: TGTGCCAGTAGTGCCCGAGGGGGTGGGAACACTGAAGCTTTCTTT; cdr3_aa: CASSARGGGNTEAFF
d_call: -; v_call: TRBV23-1; clone_size: -; j_call: TRBJ2-7; cdr3_nt: TGCGCCAGCAGTCAGGGCTGGAGGGAGTACGAGCAGTACTTC; cdr3_aa: CASSQGWREYEQYF
d_call: -; v_call: TRBV18; clone_size: -; j_call: TRBJ1-1; cdr3_nt: TGTGCCAGCTCAGCCACGAGTCTGCAGGCGCACACTGAAGCTTTCTTT; cdr3_aa: CASSATSLQAHTEAFF
d_call: -; v_call: TRBV18; clone_size: -; j_call: TRBJ1-1; cdr3_nt: TGTGCCAGCTTCACCTCAGCGGGGACTGAAGCTTTCTTT; cdr3_aa: CASFTSAGTEAFF
d_call: -; v_call: TRBV10-1; clone_size: -; j_call: TRBJ2-5; cdr3_nt: TGCGCCAGCAGTGAGTCCCTTGTAGGGGTAGAGACCCAGTACTTC; cdr3_aa: CASSESLVGVETQYF
d_call: -; v_call: TRBV9; clone_size: many; j_call: TRBJ1-4; cdr3_nt: TGTGCCAGCAGCGAACAGGGCCAGGGTGAAAAACTGTTTTTT; cdr3_aa: CASSEQGQGEKLFF
d_call: -; v_call: TRBV19; clone_size: -; j_call: TRBJ1-3; cdr3_nt: TGTGCCAGTAGTATTCGCAGGGGAGCTGGAAACACCATATATTTT; cdr3_aa: CASSIRRGAGNTIYF
d_call: TRBD1; v_call: TRBV7-9; clone_size: -; j_call: TRBJ2-7; cdr3_nt: TGTGCCAGCAGCCACAGGGGCTCGACCTCCTACGAGCAGTACTTC; cdr3_aa: CASSHRGSTSYEQYF
d_call: TRBD1; v_call: TRBV24-1; clone_size: -; j_call: TRBJ1-2; cdr3_nt: TGTGCCACCAGTGACACGACAGGGCCTGCGAGGGGCTACACCTTC; cdr3_aa: CATSDTTGPARGYTF
d_call: TRBD2; v_call: TRBV30; clone_size: -; j_call: TRBJ2-1; cdr3_nt: TGTGCCTGGAGTGGCGTAGCGGGAGGGGATGAGCAGTTCTTC; cdr3_aa: CAWSGVAGGDEQFF
d_call: -; v_call: TRBV2; clone_size: once; j_call: TRBJ2-3; cdr3_nt: TGTGCCAGCGTTGACAGGCGTCGGACAGATACGCAGTATTTT; cdr3_aa: CASVDRRRTDTQYF
d_call: TRBD2; v_call: TRBV11-2; clone_size: -; j_call: TRBJ2-4; cdr3_nt: TGTGCCAGCAGCCGGGGGGGAGTGAACATTCAGTACTTC; cdr3_aa: CASSRGGVNIQYF
d_call: -; v_call: TRBV7-9; clone_size: -; j_call: TRBJ1-1; cdr3_nt: TGTGCCAGCAGCTTAGGGCACAATTTGAACACTGAAGCTTTCTTT; cdr3_aa: CASSLGHNLNTEAFF
d_call: -; v_call: TRBV9; clone_size: -; j_call: TRBJ2-7; cdr3_nt: TGTGCCAGCAGCGTATCGCCAGGTGGTTTTGAGCAGTACTTC; cdr3_aa: CASSVSPGGFEQYF
d_call: TRBD1; v_call: TRBV19; clone_size: -; j_call: TRBJ1-2; cdr3_nt: TGTGCCAGTAGGGTGGACCCGGACAGGGGTGGCTACACCTTC; cdr3_aa: CASRVDPDRGGYTF
d_call: -; v_call: TRBV2; clone_size: once; j_call: TRBJ2-7; cdr3_nt: TGTGCCAGCAGTTGGTTAATGAGCTACGAGCAGTACTTC; cdr3_aa: CASSWLMSYEQYF